Described below is a single T cell receptor beta chain sequence and its context. Its antigen remains unidentified. Trimming cost V 2 bases and J 7 bases; bases outside gene matches: 5. The CDR3 runs 13 residues. Germline values: CDR1 GTSNPN, CDR2 SVGIG (reference sequence). The sample is drawn from a study of OX40 agonist ivuxolimab in advanced cancers. Study overall: Every 2 weeks, patients received ivuxolimab intravenously, dosed at 0.01 to 10 mg/kg. Eligibility rules accepted prior anti-PD-1, anti-PD-L1 or anti-CTLA-4 therapy, and 30% to 40% had some. General study results and limits: Clonal expansion from baseline to week 6 occurred in both CD4+ and CD8+ T cells.

Assay used: immunoSEQ multiplex PCR; TCRdb lists only in-frame clones, some missing. The profile shows more than 45,000 clones, about 83% of them singletons. The source is an adult with an advanced solid tumor such as melanoma, head and neck, liver or kidney cancer. V usage is TRBV30 and J usage is TRBJ1-2; 9 bases align to TRBD1. Specimen: CD4+ or CD8+ T cells sorted from blood, collected in a trial of the OX40 agonist ivuxolimab. CDR3 sequence (DNA): TGTGCCTGGAGTCTCCAGGGACAGGGTGGCTACACCTTC. Translating it yields CAWSLQGQGGYTF.